This TCR beta chain emerged from a study of T cell responses to AZD1222 COVID-19 vaccine. The repertoire was sequenced with immunoSEQ multiplex PCR; TCRdb's copy has only in-frame clones and lacks some. The sample records roughly 100,000 clones, nearly 90% being singletons. CDR1 and CDR2 (germline): MNHNY, SVGAGI (reference sequence). The V and J ends lost 4 bases and 5 bases, in that order; junction bases with no gene match: 9. The CDR3 length is 15 residues. The chain carries TRBV6-6 and TRBJ2-7, with 9 nucleotides matching TRBD1. This receptor was taken from an adult in good health. The sequencing used peripheral blood, collected on day 0 of AZD1222 vaccination. This chain's CDR3 is CASSSPGQGTHEQYF. CDR3 in DNA: TGTGCCAGCAGTTCCCCCGGACAGGGGACCCACGAGCAGTACTTC.